This is a list of T cell receptor beta chains from one sample in a study of shared clonotypes between healthy human individuals. Assay used: immunoSEQ multiplex PCR; TCRdb lists only in-frame clones, some missing. The data hold about 1.5 million clones, with 98% observed a single time. Sequencing used naive CD4+ T cells sorted from blood. Source of these receptors: a young man in good health. Both conserved end residues are part of each CDR3. The D gene is left open where the match is weak. The size of a clone is reported for some rows only, either as once, few or many, or as a class for expanded clones.

v_gene	j_gene	abundance	d_gene	CDR3nt	CDR3aa
TRBV2	TRBJ1-5	-	-	TGTGCCAGCAGTGATTCCAGGGGAAATCAGCCCCAGCATTTT	CASSDSRGNQPQHF
TRBV4-3	TRBJ2-5	-	-	TGCGCCAGCAGCCAAGATGGGTGCAGGGGTAAAGAGACCCAGTACTTC	CASSQDGCRGKETQYF
TRBV7-9	TRBJ2-5	-	-	TGTGCCAGCAGCTCCGGAGGGACCCAGTACTTC	CASSSGGTQYF
TRBV5-1	TRBJ2-5	-	-	TGCGCCAGCAGCCCGGACCAAGAGACCCAGTACTTC	CASSPDQETQYF
TRBV28	TRBJ1-3	-	-	TGTGCCAGCAGGGACAGTCCTGTTAACACCATATATTTT	CASRDSPVNTIYF
TRBV28	TRBJ2-3	-	TRBD2	TGTGCCAGCAGCACCTGGACTAGCGGGAGTAGTGGTACGCAGTATTTT	CASSTWTSGSSGTQYF
TRBV9	TRBJ2-7	-	-	TGTGCCAGCAGCTTAGGGGTCTCCGCCTCCTACGAGCAGTACTTC	CASSLGVSASYEQYF
TRBV29-1	TRBJ2-3	-	-	TGCAGCGTTACCCCCTTCTCTAGCACAGATACGCAGTATTTT	CSVTPFSSTDTQYF
TRBV9	TRBJ2-5	-	-	TGTGCCAGCAGCGAGGCCCCCAGTCGTTTTCAGACCCAGTACTTC	CASSEAPSRFQTQYF
TRBV2	TRBJ2-7	-	-	TGTGCCAGCAGTGATCTCCTAAGCTACTCCTACGAGCAGTACTTC	CASSDLLSYSYEQYF
TRBV4-3	TRBJ1-1	-	TRBD1	TGCGCCAGCAGCCAAGAGGGGACAGTGAACACTGAAGCTTTCTTT	CASSQEGTVNTEAFF
TRBV5-4	TRBJ2-5	-	TRBD2	TGTGCCAGCAGCTTGGCCAAACTTTCTGGACTAGCGGGAGAGGCCCAGTACTTC	CASSLAKLSGLAGEAQYF
TRBV5-4	TRBJ2-7	-	-	TGTGCCAGCAGCTTGGATGCCTACGAGCAGTACTTC	CASSLDAYEQYF
TRBV29-1	TRBJ1-1	-	-	TGCAGCGTTGAGGTCATTTTAGGCACTGAAGCTTTCTTT	CSVEVILGTEAFF
TRBV28	TRBJ1-5	-	-	TGTGCCAGCAGTTCTCCTGTGGGGGTCCCTTATCAGCCCCAGCATTTT	CASSSPVGVPYQPQHF
TRBV28	TRBJ1-5	-	-	TGTGCCAGCAGTTTCCAGGGGCCGTCTCAGCCCCAGCATTTT	CASSFQGPSQPQHF
TRBV27	TRBJ2-7	-	TRBD2	TGTGCCAGCAGTGCACCGACTAGCGGGAGTTACGAGCAGTACTTC	CASSAPTSGSYEQYF
TRBV7-9	TRBJ1-4	-	-	TGTGCCAGCAGCTTAGCGACACAGTTTAATGAAAAACTGTTTTTT	CASSLATQFNEKLFF
TRBV9	TRBJ2-7	-	TRBD2	TGTGCCAGCAGCGTAGAGACGGGAGGAACCTACGAGCAGTACTTC	CASSVETGGTYEQYF
TRBV5-1	TRBJ1-2	-	TRBD1	TGCGCCAGCAGCTCCCTATCCGACAGGGTCAACTATGGCTACACCTTC	CASSSLSDRVNYGYTF
TRBV6-1	TRBJ2-2	-	-	TGTGCCAGCAAACAGGGGAGGGGGACCGGGGAGCTGTTTTTT	CASKQGRGTGELFF
TRBV14	TRBJ1-3	-	-	TGTGCCAGCAGCCAAGAATGGCTAAAGCACTCTGGAAACACCATATATTTT	CASSQEWLKHSGNTIYF
TRBV29-1	TRBJ2-5	-	-	TGCAGCGTGCACCCGGCTGAACAAGAGACCCAGTACTTC	CSVHPAEQETQYF
TRBV5-5	TRBJ1-3	once	-	TGTGCCAGCAGCTTGTGGGCAGGCCGAAACACCATATATTTT	CASSLWAGRNTIYF